This T cell receptor beta chain was captured by sequencing in a study of cytomegalovirus exposure and HLA in healthy donors. Study-level points and caveats: Investigators reported fewer than 200 TCR beta chains as tied to cytomegalovirus. Some public TCRs appeared in many individuals, while most sequences were rare.

This CDR3 contains 15 residues. CDR1 is MGHRA, CDR2 YSYEKL, per germline. The trim removed 4 bases at V and 8 bases at J, leaving 11 bases unmatched. Libraries were prepared by immunoSEQ multiplex PCR; TCRdb keeps only in-frame clonotypes and omits some of them. The table has some 56,000 clones, around nine tenths seen once. As for this clone: Its target is not known.

The chain combines TRBV4-1 with TRBJ2-4, with TRBD1 matching over 7 bases. The receptor was isolated from a man aged 18 to 35 in good health and CMV-seronegative. Source material: PBMCs. As DNA, the CDR3 is TGCGCCAGCAGCCCGCGGACAGGTTACATAGACATTCAGTACTTC. It is translated as CASSPRTGYIDIQYF.